The 27 T cell receptor beta chains reported below all come from one sample, sequenced in a study of blood T cell repertoires in COVID-19. The data were produced by immunoSEQ multiplex PCR, yet TCRdb's version contains in-frame clones alone and is incomplete. The data show 90,000 to 120,000 clones, 80% to 95% seen once. Sequencing was carried out using peripheral blood. The origin of the receptors is a man between 65 and 79 years old with acute or convalescent COVID-19.

The chain uses TRBV7-6 and TRBJ2-3; 11 positions match TRBD1. Germline values: CDR1 SGHVS, CDR2 FNYEAQ. V lost 5 bases and J lost 2; bases outside the gene matches: 12. CDR3 length equals 18 residues. The CDR3 DNA reads TGTGCCAGCAGCCGGTGGGGGACAGGGGGAATAAACACAGATACGCAGTATTTT. Its translation: CASSRWGTGGINTDTQYF.

V is TRBV28 and J is TRBJ1-5; no clear D gene. CDR3 length: 12 amino acids. The ends were cut back, 4 bases at V and 7 bases at J, with 8 bases in the middle. CDR1 MDHEN and CDR2 SYDVKM come from the germline V gene. Here the CDR3 reads CASSSTPQPQHF. CDR3 bases: TGTGCCAGCAGTTCGACACCCCAGCCCCAGCATTTT.

This chain connects TRBV19 to TRBJ1-1; D ambiguous. The ends were cut back, 6 bases at V and 4 bases at J, with 12 bases in the middle. The CDR3 is 13 amino acids. The germline CDR1 and CDR2 sequences are LNHDA and SQIVND (reference sequence). The CDR3 region has the DNA TGTGCCAGTAGCTCCGTAGCGGGCACTGAAGCTTTCTTT. Translated: CASSSVAGTEAFF.

The chain couples TRBV5-6 to TRBJ2-7, with D uncertain. The CDR3 has 12 amino acids. Trimming removed 1 base at V and 5 bases at J, with 7 bases between. Germline values: CDR1 SGHDT, CDR2 YYEEEE. The CDR3, as DNA: TGTGCCAGCAGCTTGTTCAGAAACGAGCAGTACTTC. Its translation: CASSLFRNEQYF. The full variable domain, its missing parts supplied by reference TRBV5-6 and TRBJ2-7, is DAGVTQSPTHLIKTRGQQVTLRCSPKSGHDTVSWYQQALGQGPQFIFQYYEEEERQRGNFPDRFSGHQFPNYSSELNVNALLLGDSALYLCASSLFRNEQYFGPGTRLTVT.

The chain uses TRBV5-5 and TRBJ2-7, with D possibly being TRBD2 (5 bases). This CDR3 has 14 amino acids. The V gene lost 1 base and the J gene lost 2 bases, with 10 bases spanning the gap. Germline-derived CDR1 and CDR2 are SGHKS and YYEKEE (reference sequence). CDR3 coding DNA: TGTGCCAGCAGCTTGACGGGGTCGGCCTACGAGCAGTACTTC. Its protein product is CASSLTGSAYEQYF.

The chain combines TRBV7-3 with TRBJ2-2; 7 bases line up with TRBD1. V shed 8 bases, J shed 6 bases, and the junction held 3 bases outside the gene matches. CDR1 and CDR2 (germline): SGHTA, FQGTGA. The CDR3 runs to 12 residues. The CDR3: CASSTGPGELFF. The CDR3 nucleotides are TGTGCCAGCTCGACAGGGCCCGGGGAGCTGTTTTTT.

The chain links TRBV4-3 to TRBJ2-3, with D perhaps TRBD2 (5 bases). The V gene lost 0 bases and the J gene lost 1 base, with 17 bases spanning the gap. Germline V CDR1 and CDR2: LGHNA, YSLEER. CDR3 length: 18 residues. The DNA for the CDR3 is TGCGCCAGCAGCCAAGAGGAGGACTCGATCTCTGGCACAGATACGCAGTATTTT. This encodes CASSQEEDSISGTDTQYF.

This chain links TRBV5-1 with TRBJ1-5; 7 bases agree with TRBD1. This CDR3 comprises 17 residues. CDR1 and CDR2 (germline): SGHRS, YFSETQ. V lost 4 bases, J lost 2 bases, and 12 bases stayed unmatched. CDR3 in DNA: TGCGCCAGCAGCCCCGCACCAGGGGGAAGTGGCAATCAGCCCCAGCATTTT. As protein: CASSPAPGGSGNQPQHF. Drawing the rest from reference TRBV5-1 and TRBJ1-5, the complete variable domain is KAGVTQTPRYLIKTRGQQVTLSCSPISGHRSVSWYQQTPGQGLQFLFEYFSETQRNKGNFPGRFSGRQFSNSRSEMNVSTLELGDSALYLCASSPAPGGSGNQPQHFGDGTRLSIL.

This chain connects TRBV29-1 to TRBJ2-7; the D gene is possibly TRBD2 (5 bases). The germline gives CDR1 SQVTM, CDR2 ANQGSEA. Trimming removed 4 bases at V and 2 bases at J, with 12 bases between. This CDR3 has 13 residues. The CDR3 nucleotides are TGCAGCGTTGGGAAGGACTCCACCTACGAGCAGTACTTC. Its protein product is CSVGKDSTYEQYF.

The chain combines TRBV3-1 (or the pseudogene TRBV3-2) with TRBJ2-3; 7 bases are a match to TRBD2. The V gene end was trimmed by 4 bases and the J gene end by 0 bases; junction bases not matched to a gene: 7. CDR3 length equals 16 residues. In germline, CDR1 is LGHDT, CDR2 YNNKEL (reference sequence). The CDR3 protein is CASSPTSVPSTDTQYF. In DNA form, the CDR3 reads TGTGCCAGCAGCCCAACTAGCGTCCCCAGCACAGATACGCAGTATTTT.

The chain employs TRBV5-1 and TRBJ2-1; possibly TRBD2 for D (6 bases). In germline, CDR1 is SGHRS, CDR2 YFSETQ. The CDR3 is made up of 15 amino acids. Trimming removed 0 bases at V and 5 bases at J, with 12 bases between. CDR3 nucleotides: TGCGCCAGCAGCTTGGTTCCGGGGGACCACAATGAGCAGTTCTTC. Amino acids: CASSLVPGDHNEQFF.

The gene calls are TRBV9 and TRBJ2-2, with TRBD1 identical over 10 bases. The ends lost 1 base at V and 4 bases at J; junction bases unmatched: 4. This CDR3 has 16 residues. Germline loops: CDR1 SGDLS, CDR2 YYNGEE. CDR3 amino acids: CASSVMGQGITGELFF. As DNA, the CDR3 is TGTGCCAGCAGCGTAATGGGACAGGGGATCACCGGGGAGCTGTTTTTT.

V is TRBV11-3 and J is TRBJ2-1; D possibly corresponds to TRBD2 (6 bases). The CDR3 is 16 amino acids. CDR1 is SGHNT, CDR2 YENEEA, per germline. With 5 bases removed from V and 6 bases from J, the gap between germline ends came to 20 bases. The CDR3 protein is CASSLGSWGGANEQFF. The CDR3 coding sequence is TGTGCCAGCAGCCTAGGGTCTTGGGGCGGGGCCAATGAGCAGTTCTTC.

The chain joins TRBV11-2 to TRBJ2-2, with D tentatively TRBD1 (5 bases). The CDR3 spans 14 residues. Germline V gives CDR1 SGHAT, CDR2 FQNNGV. Trimming pared 5 bases from V and 4 bases from J, leaving 11 bases between. The DNA of the CDR3 is TGTGCCAGCAGCCCTCAGGGATCCACCGGGGAGCTGTTTTTT. This codes for CASSPQGSTGELFF.

J is TRBJ1-5 and V is TRBV19, with D possibly matching TRBD1 (6 bases). The CDR3 is 14 residues long. Germline V gene sequence: CDR1 LNHDA, CDR2 SQIVND (reference sequence). V was trimmed by 5 bases and J by 0 bases, leaving 8 bases between them. CDR3 residues: CASSDRYSNQPQHF. The CDR3 bases are TGTGCCAGTAGTGACAGGTATAGCAATCAGCCCCAGCATTTT.

This chain links TRBV18 with TRBJ2-7, with D possibly matching TRBD1 (5 bases). Trimming left V 1 base short and J 7 bases short, with 20 bases between. CDR3 length: 16 residues. Germline values: CDR1 KGHSH, CDR2 LQKENI. The DNA of the CDR3 is TGTGCCAGCTCACCACGAATTACCGACAGCTTCGGAGAGCAGTACTTC. Amino acids: CASSPRITDSFGEQYF.

The rearrangement joins TRBV28 to TRBJ2-1, with D possibly matching TRBD1 (6 bases). In germline, CDR1 is MDHEN, CDR2 SYDVKM. V lost 5 bases and J lost 7, with 18 bases in between. The CDR3 spans 15 residues. The CDR3 spells CASSTPQGRINEQFF. The DNA for the CDR3 is TGTGCCAGCAGTACACCCCAGGGGCGCATAAATGAGCAGTTCTTC.

The chain combines TRBV18 with TRBJ1-1; TRBD1 aligns across 7 bases. CDR3 size: 15 residues. With 3 bases clipped from V and 2 bases from J, the junction kept 6 bases outside the gene matches. The germline gives CDR1 KGHSH, CDR2 LQKENI. The CDR3: CASSPSRGLNTEAFF. In DNA form, the CDR3 reads TGTGCCAGCTCACCCTCCAGGGGGTTAAACACTGAAGCTTTCTTT.

The chain uses TRBV10-3 and TRBJ1-5; D call uncertain. CDR3 length: 15 amino acids. The V end lost 2 bases, the J end lost 2 bases, and 10 bases lay between the germline ends. Per the germline V gene, CDR1 is ENHRY and CDR2 is SYGVKD. CDR3 bases: TGTGCCATCAGTGAGAATGGTAGAGGCAATCAGCCCCAGCATTTT. Encoded protein: CAISENGRGNQPQHF.

This rearrangement joins TRBV15 to TRBJ1-2; 10 positions agree with TRBD1. Looked up from germline, CDR1 is LNHNV and CDR2 is YYDKDF (reference sequence). The CDR3 totals 17 residues. V dropped 2 bases and J dropped 4; count of bases not matched to a gene: 10. CDR3: CATSRSTGTGVSYGYTF. The CDR3 region has the DNA TGTGCCACCAGCAGATCGACCGGGACAGGGGTTAGCTATGGCTACACCTTC.

The chain couples TRBV28 to TRBJ1-5, with D possibly matching TRBD1 (6 bases). With 5 bases removed from V and 7 bases from J, the gap between germline ends came to 9 bases. The CDR3 is made up of 12 amino acids. Germline V gene data show CDR1 as MDHEN and CDR2 as SYDVKM. This CDR3 reads CASSAQGQPQHF. CDR3 DNA: TGTGCCAGCAGTGCACAGGGACAGCCCCAGCATTTT.

The chain recombines TRBV13 with TRBJ2-2, with 7 bases that match TRBD1. This CDR3 is built from 14 residues. V dropped 7 bases and J dropped 6; count of bases not matched to a gene: 8. CDR1 is PRHDT, CDR2 FYEKMQ, per germline (reference sequence). The CDR3 region is CASTRTGVPGELFF. CDR3 bases: TGTGCCAGCACCCGAACAGGGGTCCCCGGGGAGCTGTTTTTT.

The V and J genes are TRBV2 and TRBJ1-1; no reliable D call. The V end was cut by 4 bases, the J end by 2 bases, with 11 bases between. From germline, CDR1 is SNHLY and CDR2 FYNNEI. The CDR3 has 14 amino acids. The CDR3 loop is CASSARGANTEAFF. CDR3 coding DNA: TGTGCCAGCAGTGCGCGGGGTGCAAACACTGAAGCTTTCTTT.

The V call is TRBV5-4, the J call TRBJ1-6, with 8 bases identical to TRBD1. Per germline, CDR1 SGHNT and CDR2 YYREEE (reference sequence). The CDR3 totals 15 residues. V shed 0 bases and J 9 bases; nucleotides not matched to a gene: 5. The CDR3 spells CASSLGTGSFSPLHF. The CDR3 DNA reads TGTGCCAGCAGCTTGGGGACAGGGAGTTTTTCACCCCTCCACTTT.

V is TRBV12-3 or TRBV12-4 and J is TRBJ2-7; D possibly corresponds to TRBD2 (5 bases). The CDR3 has 13 residues. Trimming removed 6 bases at V and 0 bases at J, with 9 bases between. The CDR3 here is CASRRASSYEQYF. The DNA for the CDR3 is TGTGCCAGCAGGAGGGCTAGCTCCTACGAGCAGTACTTC.

The V gene is TRBV11-2, the J gene TRBJ2-7, with 8 positions matching TRBD1. The germline CDR1 and CDR2 sequences are SGHAT and FQNNGV. Unmatched junction bases numbered 4, after V lost 3 bases and J lost 6 bases. This CDR3 has 13 amino acids. The CDR3 spells CASSFTGGGEQYF. For the CDR3, the DNA is TGTGCCAGCAGCTTCACAGGGGGAGGCGAGCAGTACTTC.

J is TRBJ1-3 and V is TRBV15; 8 nucleotides agree with TRBD1. V gave up 4 bases and J gave up 4 bases; unmatched junction bases: 3. Germline-derived CDR1 and CDR2 are LNHNV and YYDKDF (reference sequence). The CDR3 totals 14 residues. The CDR3 sequence: CATSIDRGGNTIYF. As DNA, the CDR3 is TGTGCCACCAGCATTGACAGGGGAGGAAACACCATATATTTT.